The 28 T cell receptor beta chains listed next were all sequenced from one sample in a study of control samples from healthy donors and cancer patients. Sequenced by immunoSEQ multiplex PCR; TCRdb stores in-frame clones only, minus some. The sample shows 15,000 or so clones, 85% to 90% of them seen only once. The sequencing sample was made of PBMCs. These receptors were taken from a woman in her 70s with colorectal cancer.

The gene calls are TRBV11-3 and TRBJ2-7; 7 bases match TRBD1. After removal of 8 bases from V and 0 bases from J, the junction contained 4 bases not matched to a gene. The CDR3 totals 13 residues. The germline CDR1 and CDR2 sequences are SGHNT and YENEEA. The CDR3 region has the DNA TGTGCCAGCGGGGACAGAGGCTCCTACGAGCAGTACTTC. Protein: CASGDRGSYEQYF.

This chain joins TRBV7-9 and TRBJ2-3; D is ambiguous. CDR3 length equals 12 residues. The germline gives CDR1 SEHNR, CDR2 FQNEAQ (reference sequence). The V end was cut by 8 bases, the J end by 0 bases, with 6 bases between. The CDR3 protein is CASGHSTDTQYF. DNA of the CDR3: TGTGCCAGCGGCCATAGCACAGATACGCAGTATTTT.

This chain connects TRBV18 to TRBJ2-7; 8 bases agree with TRBD2. Germline assignment: CDR1 KGHSH and CDR2 LQKENI. The CDR3 extends over 15 amino acids. V lost 6 bases to trimming and J lost 3 bases; unmatched junction nucleotides: 10. CDR3 amino acids: CASSRSGGKNYEQYF. The CDR3 coding sequence is TGTGCCAGCTCTCGCAGCGGGGGCAAAAACTACGAGCAGTACTTC.

The rearrangement joins TRBV12-5 to TRBJ2-7, with 7 bases fitting TRBD1. Germline V gene data show CDR1 as LGHNT and CDR2 as FRNRAP. This CDR3 contains 12 residues. Germline trimming cut 6 bases from V and 3 bases from J; bases unmatched to any gene: 2. DNA of the CDR3: TGTGCTAGTGGGGGGACAGTCTACGAGCAGTACTTC. The encoded protein is CASGGTVYEQYF.

This clone came up once. The CDR3 sequence: CASSQPNLIGYTF. The CDR3 bases are TGCGCCAGCAGCCAACCTAACCTGATTGGCTACACCTTC. V gene TRBV4-1 combines with J gene TRBJ1-2; D is undetermined. Between the trimmed V and J ends, which lost 2 bases and 7 bases, there was a span of 11 bases. The CDR3 length is 13 residues. Germline values: CDR1 MGHRA, CDR2 YSYEKL.

V is TRBV19 and J is TRBJ2-5, with D possibly matching TRBD1 (6 bases). From germline, CDR1 is LNHDA and CDR2 SQIVND (reference sequence). Trimming pared 10 bases from V and 7 bases from J, leaving 25 bases between. The CDR3 spans 15 residues. This CDR3 reads CATQGPRGHGRTQYF. DNA for the CDR3: TGTGCCACCCAAGGCCCCAGGGGCCACGGAAGGACCCAGTACTTC.

The chain joins TRBV7-9 to TRBJ1-2; TRBD1 aligns across 7 bases. Per germline, CDR1 SEHNR and CDR2 FQNEAQ (reference sequence). This CDR3 spans 14 amino acids. V was pared by 6 bases and J by 4 bases, with 8 bases of the junction left unmatched. The CDR3 sequence is CASRDITGVYGYTF. In DNA, the CDR3 is TGTGCCAGCAGGGATATCACAGGGGTCTATGGCTACACCTTC.

The chain employs TRBV5-1 and TRBJ1-1; no reliable D call. Trimming took 0 bases from V and 7 from J, leaving 10 bases between them. In germline, CDR1 is SGHRS, CDR2 YFSETQ. This CDR3 has 13 amino acids. DNA for the CDR3: TGCGCCAGCAGCTTGGGGACGGCCCGTGAAGCTTTCTTT. Translation: CASSLGTAREAFF.

V is TRBV9 and J is TRBJ1-6; 7 bases fit TRBD1. V gave up 0 bases and J gave up 5 bases; unmatched junction bases: 2. Looked up from germline, CDR1 is SGDLS and CDR2 is YYNGEE. This CDR3 is 15 amino acids long. The CDR3 sequence is CASSVAGQNNSPLHF. DNA for the CDR3: TGTGCCAGCAGCGTAGCGGGACAGAATAATTCACCCCTCCACTTT.

This clone was seen more than once but under ten times. The V gene is TRBV11-3, the J gene TRBJ2-7; D not certain. The CDR3 has 12 amino acids. V was trimmed by 5 bases and J by 6 bases, leaving 11 bases between them. Per germline, CDR1 SGHNT and CDR2 YENEEA. CDR3 sequence: CASSLSPREQYF. The CDR3 DNA reads TGTGCCAGCAGCCTATCCCCCCGCGAGCAGTACTTC.

This CDR3 is CASSRPGPLNIQYF. The CDR3 DNA is TGTGCCAGTAGTAGGCCGGGACCCCTGAACATTCAGTACTTC. This chain joins TRBV19 and TRBJ2-4; the D gene could be TRBD1 or TRBD2 (5 bases each). In germline, CDR1 is LNHDA, CDR2 SQIVND (reference sequence). The ends were cut back, 4 bases at V and 7 bases at J, with 14 bases in the middle. This CDR3 region has 14 residues.

This clone was observed a few times. The genes are TRBV5-4 and TRBJ2-3; D gene ambiguous. The CDR3 runs to 12 residues. V dropped 5 bases and J dropped 0 bases, with 4 bases sitting between them. CDR1 is SGHNT, CDR2 YYREEE, per germline (reference sequence). The CDR3 region is CASSPSTDTQYF. In DNA form, the CDR3 reads TGTGCCAGCAGTCCTAGCACAGATACGCAGTATTTT.

This clone was found once. The V gene is TRBV5-1, the J gene TRBJ1-4, with TRBD1 matching over 7 bases. Trimming removed 4 bases from V and 2 bases from J; junction bases left unmatched: 5. This CDR3 has 15 residues. In germline, CDR1 is SGHRS, CDR2 YFSETQ. The CDR3 region has the DNA TGCGCCAGCAGCCCAGGGGGGACTACTAATGAAAAACTGTTTTTT. It codes for CASSPGGTTNEKLFF.

This clone has a single count. The rearrangement links TRBV7-2 to TRBJ2-7; TRBD1 agrees at 8 bases. CDR1 SGHTA and CDR2 FQGNSA come from the germline V gene. The CDR3 covers 14 residues. The V segment lost 5 bases and the J segment 1 base; nucleotides outside the gene matches: 4. The CDR3 coding sequence is TGTGCCAGCAGCCAGGGGGCAGAATCCTACGAGCAGTACTTC. It encodes CASSQGAESYEQYF.

The chain couples TRBV3-1 (or the pseudogene TRBV3-2) to TRBJ1-4; D uncertain. The CDR3 runs to 16 residues. Trimming cost V 2 bases and J 4 bases, with 14 bases left between them. CDR1 and CDR2 from the germline V gene are LGHDT and YNNKEL (reference sequence). CDR3: CASSQRPRGLNEKLFF. CDR3 DNA sequence: TGTGCCAGCAGCCAAAGGCCCCGCGGACTTAATGAAAAACTGTTTTTT.

This clone was observed a single time. The gene calls are TRBV27 and TRBJ1-1; D is unclear. V was pared by 2 bases and J by 3 bases, with 10 bases between. CDR1 MNHEY and CDR2 SMNVEV come from the germline V gene (reference sequence). The CDR3 contains 14 residues. The CDR3 protein is CASSLKGWDTEAFF. Here the CDR3 DNA reads TGTGCCAGCAGTTTAAAGGGTTGGGACACTGAAGCTTTCTTT.

The rearrangement uses TRBV18 and TRBJ2-7; 8 bases are shared with TRBD1. Germline CDR1 reads KGHSH; CDR2 reads LQKENI. V lost 5 bases and J lost 3; bases outside the gene matches: 9. The CDR3 consists of 15 residues. CDR3 sequence reads: CASSAQGGLFYEQYF. The CDR3 nucleotides are TGTGCCAGCTCAGCACAGGGGGGTCTTTTCTACGAGCAGTACTTC.

A remark on this clone: The junction does not match germline at one end; this may be a read error. V usage is TRBV6-5 and J usage is TRBJ2-7, with D maybe TRBD2 (6 bases). CDR1 and CDR2 (germline): MNHEY, SVGAGI. The CDR3 consists of 12 residues. CDR3 loop: CASSYTLRDFHF. For the CDR3, the DNA is TGTGCCAGCAGTTACACCCTCCGGGACTTTCACTTC.

This chain connects TRBV5-5 to TRBJ1-1; D perhaps matches TRBD1 (5 bases). The germline CDR1 and CDR2 sequences are SGHKS and YYEKEE (reference sequence). This CDR3 contains 14 residues. With 4 bases removed from V and 0 bases from J, the gap between germline ends came to 10 bases. CDR3 DNA sequence: TGTGCCAGCAGCCTGGGGGTTATGAACACTGAAGCTTTCTTT. Protein sequence: CASSLGVMNTEAFF.

The chain recombines TRBV12-3 or TRBV12-4 with TRBJ2-7; 7 bases agree with TRBD1. V trimming: 9 bases; J trimming: 5 bases; junction bases outside the gene matches: 7. The length of the CDR3 is 12 residues. CDR3 nucleotides: TGTGCCAGTAGACAGGGTCTTAACGAGCAGTACTTC. Its translation: CASRQGLNEQYF.

The rearrangement joins TRBV4-1 to TRBJ1-3; a weak D match, TRBD1 (6 bases). V was shortened by 0 bases and J by 8 bases, with 14 bases between the two germline ends. Germline lookup yields CDR1 MGHRA and CDR2 YSYEKL. The CDR3 runs 15 residues. The CDR3: CASSQEPLQGYTIYF. In DNA form, the CDR3 reads TGCGCCAGCAGCCAAGAGCCACTACAGGGATACACCATATATTTT.

The DNA of the CDR3 is TGTGCCAGCAGTTCCTTGGGGGCGGGGTCACAGTTCTTC. It specifies CASSSLGAGSQFF. The chain is built from TRBV12-3 or TRBV12-4 and TRBJ2-1; the D gene could be TRBD1 or TRBD2 (6 bases each). V lost 4 bases, J lost 13 bases, and 17 bases lay in between. CDR3 length: 13 residues.

This clone occurred a few times. At one end, the junction sequence differs from germline, possibly due to a read error. This rearrangement joins TRBV6-2 or TRBV6-3 to TRBJ1-5; TRBD1 might be the D (5 bases). This CDR3 comprises 13 residues. CDR1 is MNHEY and CDR2 is SVGEGT in the germline V gene. CDR3 loop: CASSYLGGAGSDF. The CDR3 DNA reads TGTGCCAGCAGTTACCTCGGAGGGGCAGGGAGCGATTTT.

This chain uses TRBV7-2 with TRBJ2-3, with 8 bases aligning to TRBD1. The CDR3 totals 15 residues. V lost 5 bases, J lost 0 bases, and 4 bases stayed unmatched. Germline lookup yields CDR1 SGHTA and CDR2 FQGNSA. In DNA, the CDR3 is TGTGCCAGCAGCCGTCGACAGGGGAGCACAGATACGCAGTATTTT. Amino acids: CASSRRQGSTDTQYF.

This clone appeared a single time. As DNA, the CDR3 is TGTGCCAGCAGCGGGTACAGGGCAGGCACTGAAGCTTTCTTT. As protein: CASSGYRAGTEAFF. The chain recombines TRBV9 with TRBJ1-1, with D perhaps TRBD1 (6 bases). The V gene lost 3 bases and the J gene lost 4 bases, with 13 bases spanning the gap. Germline CDR1 and CDR2: SGDLS and YYNGEE. This CDR3 comprises 14 residues.

The chain has TRBV5-6 and TRBJ1-5; D is unresolved. V was trimmed by 3 bases and J by 0 bases, leaving 10 bases between them. Germline-derived CDR1 and CDR2 are SGHDT and YYEEEE. The CDR3 spans 15 residues. The CDR3 region has the DNA TGTGCCAGCAGCTCAGGAGGCTTTAGCAATCAGCCCCAGCATTTT. Amino acids: CASSSGGFSNQPQHF.

CDR3 nucleotide sequence: TGTGCCAGCACAAGGCAGGGGCTTGAAACAGATACGCAGTATTTT. This codes for CASTRQGLETDTQYF. The genes are TRBV6-6 and TRBJ2-3; D might be TRBD1 (6 bases). Germline CDR1 MNHNY, CDR2 SVGAGI (reference sequence). V was clipped by 7 bases and J by 3 bases, with 17 bases between them. CDR3 length: 15 amino acids.

V is TRBV9 and J is TRBJ2-3, with a tentative D call TRBD1 (6 bases). Germline CDR1 and CDR2: SGDLS and YYNGEE. The CDR3 totals 14 residues. The V end lost 0 bases, the J end lost 3 bases, and 8 bases lay between the germline ends. This chain's CDR3 is CASSVAGVTDTQYF. DNA of the CDR3: TGTGCCAGCAGCGTAGCAGGGGTGACAGATACGCAGTATTTT.